This TCR beta chain appears in the sequencing data of a study of cytomegalovirus exposure and HLA in healthy donors. Germline V CDR1 and CDR2: SGHDT, YYEEEE. The CDR3 is 14 amino acids. Between the trimmed V and J ends, which lost 0 bases and 0 bases, there was a span of 6 bases. Primers: 60 Vbeta forward and 13 Jbeta reverse. Assay: immunoSEQ multiplex PCR; the TCRdb copy retains only in-frame clones and omits some. The repertoire has about 170,000 clones, approximately 86% of them found once; the top ten carry about 1.5%. The sequencing sample was made of PBMCs. This chain uses TRBV5-6 with TRBJ1-1, with D possibly TRBD1 on 5 matching bases. The source is a male donor in good health and CMV-seronegative. CDR3 amino acids: CASSLGGVNTEAFF. In DNA, the CDR3 is TGTGCCAGCAGCTTGGGGGGGGTGAACACTGAAGCTTTCTTT.